The 4 T cell receptor beta chains reported below all come from one sample, sequenced in a study of naive and memory T cell subsets. Both TRBC1 and TRBC2 were covered by a beta constant-region primer of two equimolar oligonucleotides. TCRdb re-derived calls from the UMI-ligation and nested PCR reads in MiXCR, one entry per CDR3 protein. The repertoire includes under 100,000 distinct CDR3 sequences, over 7% of them detected once, and roughly 1.5% sits in the top ten. Sequenced input: central memory CD4+ T cells from blood. Receptors were obtained from a human donor in good health.

This sequence joins TRBV5-4 and TRBJ2-7; D may be TRBD1 (6 bases). Germline CDR1 and CDR2: SGHNT and YYREEE (reference sequence). CDR3 size: 14 residues. V was trimmed by 4 bases and J by 6 bases, leaving 17 bases between them. DNA for the CDR3: TGTGCCAGCAGCCCAAGTTCAGGGGAACGCGAGCAGTACTTC. It is translated as CASSPSSGEREQYF. Combining the CDR3 with reference TRBV5-4 and TRBJ2-7 gives the whole variable domain ETGVTQSPTHLIKTRGQQVTLRCSSQSGHNTVSWYQQALGQGPQFIFQYYREEENGRGNFPPRFSGLQFPNYSSELNVNALELDDSALYLCASSPSSGEREQYFGPGTRLTVT.

This clonotype was observed at least ten times. The CDR3 spells CATSDRTVSGANVLTF. In DNA form, the CDR3 reads TGTGCCACCAGTGATCGAACAGTCTCTGGGGCCAACGTCCTGACTTTC. V gene TRBV24-1 combines with J gene TRBJ2-6; D gene unclear. Trimming pared 3 bases from V and 0 bases from J, leaving 8 bases between. The CDR3 is 16 residues long. CDR1 is KGHDR and CDR2 is SFDVKD in the germline V gene.

This clonotype was found a few times. The chain joins TRBV19 to TRBJ1-4, with unresolved D. V lost 1 base, J lost 7 bases, and 10 bases lay in between. The CDR3 runs 14 residues. Germline assignment: CDR1 LNHDA and CDR2 SQIVND (reference sequence). The CDR3 nucleotides read TGTGCCAGTAGTATAGGTCCTGCTCCTGAAAAACTGTTTTTT. Amino acids: CASSIGPAPEKLFF. The complete variable domain, with remaining parts taken from reference TRBV19 and TRBJ1-4, reads DGGITQSPKYLFRKEGQNVTLSCEQNLNHDAMYWYRQDPGQGLRLIYYSQIVNDFQKGDIAEGYSVSREKKESFPLTVTSAQKNPTAFYLCASSIGPAPEKLFFGSGTQLSVL.

This clonotype came up many times. The chain uses TRBV5-1 and TRBJ2-5, with D possibly matching TRBD2 (7 bases). Germline lookup yields CDR1 SGHRS and CDR2 YFSETQ. This CDR3 contains 16 residues. Trimming removed 5 bases at V and 1 base at J, with 18 bases between. CDR3 sequence: CASSSAGRGPQETQYF. The CDR3 DNA reads as TGCGCCAGCAGTAGCGCGGGGCGGGGGCCCCAAGAGACCCAGTACTTC.